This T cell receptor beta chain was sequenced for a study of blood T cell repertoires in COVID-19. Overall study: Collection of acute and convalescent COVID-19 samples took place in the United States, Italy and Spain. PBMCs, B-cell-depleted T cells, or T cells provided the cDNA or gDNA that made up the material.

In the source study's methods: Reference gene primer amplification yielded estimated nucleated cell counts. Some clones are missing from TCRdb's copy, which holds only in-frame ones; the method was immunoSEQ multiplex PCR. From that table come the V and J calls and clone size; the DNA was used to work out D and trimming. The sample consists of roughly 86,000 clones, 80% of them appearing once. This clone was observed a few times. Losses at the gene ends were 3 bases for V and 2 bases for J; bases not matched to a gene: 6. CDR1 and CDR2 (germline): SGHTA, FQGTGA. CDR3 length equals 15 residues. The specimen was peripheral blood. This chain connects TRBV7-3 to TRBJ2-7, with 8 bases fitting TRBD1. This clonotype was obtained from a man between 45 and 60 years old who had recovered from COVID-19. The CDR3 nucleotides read TGTGCCAGCAGCTTCTATACAGGGGGGACCTACGAGCAGTACTTC. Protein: CASSFYTGGTYEQYF.